This TCR beta chain is from a study of human T cells and chemical hapten exposure. Across the whole study: While the roughly 22-week study was under way, patients received diphenylcyclopropenone on the scalp every week. The study, taken as a whole, reports: Donors had alopecia, so their immune response may differ from healthy people's.

The library tagged each cDNA molecule with unique molecular identifiers. TCRdb itself ran the RACE reads through MiXCR, one entry per CDR3 protein. Found here are 150,000 to 200,000 distinct CDR3 sequences, around 15% of them singletons; the top ten hold 1.7%. This clonotype was counted only a few times. What it recognizes is unknown. V gave up 5 bases and J gave up 2 bases, with 9 bases separating them. The CDR3 has 14 amino acids. Germline V CDR1 and CDR2: SNHLY, FYNNEI. Time point denoted: patch test 1, 2 weeks after DPC sensitization. Treatment described: therapeutic diphenylcyclopropenone sensitization with weekly scalp DPC.

V and J are TRBV2 and TRBJ2-2; unclear D gene. The sample here was whole blood, taken in connection with sensitization to the hapten diphenylcyclopropenone (DPC). The origin of this receptor is a woman in her 30s with alopecia areata. Some clones in this sample may be carry-over from other donors' samples. The CDR3 sequence: CASSPLDNTGELFF. CDR3 coding DNA: TGTGCCAGCAGTCCCCTAGATAACACCGGGGAGCTGTTTTTT.